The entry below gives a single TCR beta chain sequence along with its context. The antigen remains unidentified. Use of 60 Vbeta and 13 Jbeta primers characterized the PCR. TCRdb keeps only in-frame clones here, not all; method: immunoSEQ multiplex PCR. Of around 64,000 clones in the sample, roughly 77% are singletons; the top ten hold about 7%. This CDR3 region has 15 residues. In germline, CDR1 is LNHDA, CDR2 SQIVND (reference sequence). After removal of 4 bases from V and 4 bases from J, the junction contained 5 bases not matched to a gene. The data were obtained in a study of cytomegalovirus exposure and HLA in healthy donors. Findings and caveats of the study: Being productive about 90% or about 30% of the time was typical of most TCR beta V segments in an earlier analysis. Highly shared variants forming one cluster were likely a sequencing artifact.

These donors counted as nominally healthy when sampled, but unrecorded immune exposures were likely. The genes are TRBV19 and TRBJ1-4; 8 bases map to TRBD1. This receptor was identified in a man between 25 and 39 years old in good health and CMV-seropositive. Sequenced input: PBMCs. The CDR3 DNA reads TGTGCCAGTAGTAGAGACAGGGGATATAATGAAAAACTGTTTTTT. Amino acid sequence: CASSRDRGYNEKLFF.